This T cell receptor beta chain was sequenced during a study of monozygotic twins with inflammatory bowel disease. Germline CDR1 and CDR2: ENHRY and SYGVKD. This CDR3 spans 16 amino acids. TCRdb reprocessed the 5' RACE reads and stores each CDR3 protein as one record, lacking DNA. The sample has some 90,000 distinct CDR3 sequences; the top ten hold 7.4%. The chain joins TRBV10-3 to TRBJ2-1; no DNA is available, so the TRBD1 call from TCRdb remains unchecked. The specimen sequenced was blood. The TCR comes from a human donor with ulcerative colitis or Crohn's disease, or a healthy co-twin of an affected twin (not recorded which). The chain's CDR3 is CAISESMAGDYNEQFF.